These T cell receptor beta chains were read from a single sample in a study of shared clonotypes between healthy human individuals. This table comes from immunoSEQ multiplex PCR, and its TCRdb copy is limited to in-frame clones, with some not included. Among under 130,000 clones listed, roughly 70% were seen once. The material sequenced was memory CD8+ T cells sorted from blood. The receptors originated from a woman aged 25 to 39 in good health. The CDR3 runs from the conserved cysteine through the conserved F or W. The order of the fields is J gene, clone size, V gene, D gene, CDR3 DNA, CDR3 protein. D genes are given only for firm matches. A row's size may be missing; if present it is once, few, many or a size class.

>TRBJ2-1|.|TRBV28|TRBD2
TGTGCCAGCAGTCGACTTTTAGCGGGAACCTACAATGAGCAGTTCTTC
CASSRLLAGTYNEQFF
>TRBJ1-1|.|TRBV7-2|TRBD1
TGTGCCAGCAGCCGCCGTCCGGGACAGTCGAACACTGAAGCTTTCTTT
CASSRRPGQSNTEAFF
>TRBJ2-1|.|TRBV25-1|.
TGTGCCAGCAGTGTCTCACATGGAGACGAGACATGTCAGTTCTTC
CASSVSHGDETCQFF
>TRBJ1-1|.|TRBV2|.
TGTGCCAGCAGTGAATCATCCCGGAAAACTGAAGCTTTCTTT
CASSESSRKTEAFF
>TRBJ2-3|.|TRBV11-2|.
TGTGCCAGCAGCATAACCACCGGAGCAGATACGCAGTATTTT
CASSITTGADTQYF
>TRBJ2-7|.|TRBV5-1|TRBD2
TGCGCCAGCAGCTCGGGGTTAGCGGGGGCCGGCGAGCAGTACTTC
CASSSGLAGAGEQYF
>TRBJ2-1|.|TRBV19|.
TGTGCCAGTAGTATCGGACGTCAGGAACAGTTCTTC
CASSIGRQEQFF
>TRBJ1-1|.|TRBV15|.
TGTGCCACCAGCAGAGATCTCCAGGCAAGGGGGTCTGAAGCTTTCTTT
CATSRDLQARGSEAFF
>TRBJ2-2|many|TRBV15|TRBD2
TGTGCCACCAGCAGAGATAGCAGTAGCGGGAGCCCCGGGGAGCTGTTTTTT
CATSRDSSSGSPGELFF
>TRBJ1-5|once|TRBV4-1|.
TGCGCCAGCAGCCAAGATCTGGCCGGGGGTAGCAATCAGCCCCAGCATTTT
CASSQDLAGGSNQPQHF
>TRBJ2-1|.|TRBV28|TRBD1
TGTGCCAGCAGTCGACAAGGACAGGGAGGTTTACCGTTCTTC
CASSRQGQGGLPFF
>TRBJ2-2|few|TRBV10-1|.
TGCGCCAGCAAGACGGACACGGACACCGGGGAGCTGTTTTTT
CASKTDTDTGELFF
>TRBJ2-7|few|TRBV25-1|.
TGTGCCAGCAGTGAATTGGAAGCCGCTTCAAACGAGCAGTACTTC
CASSELEAASNEQYF
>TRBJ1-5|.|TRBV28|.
TGTGCCAGCAGTTTGCCGGATTCCCACTGGGGCATGTATAGCAATCAGCCCCAGCATTTT
CASSLPDSHWGMYSNQPQHF
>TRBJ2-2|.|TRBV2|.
TGTGCCAGCAGTGTGTCCTCGAACACCGGGGAGCTGTTTTTT
CASSVSSNTGELFF
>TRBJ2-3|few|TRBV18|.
TGTGCCAGCTCACCCCCGGTGCCTACTAGCACAGATACGCAGTATTTT
CASSPPVPTSTDTQYF
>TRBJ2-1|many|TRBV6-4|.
TGTGCCAGCAGTGAGAAGGATTCCTACAATGAGCAGTTCTTC
CASSEKDSYNEQFF
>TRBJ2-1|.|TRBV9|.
TGTGCCAGCAGCCCCCAGGGACTTCCATACAATGAGCAGTTCTTC
CASSPQGLPYNEQFF
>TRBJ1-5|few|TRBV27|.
TGTGCCAGCACGACAGGAGGTCAGCCCCAGCATTTT
CASTTGGQPQHF
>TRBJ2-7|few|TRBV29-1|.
TGCAGCGTTGGGAGCTACGAGCAGTACTTC
CSVGSYEQYF
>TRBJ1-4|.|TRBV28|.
TGTGCCAGCAGTTTAGGGGACTCCAATATCGGTGAAAAACTGTTTTTT
CASSLGDSNIGEKLFF
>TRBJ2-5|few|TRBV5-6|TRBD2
TGTGCCAGCAGCTTCCAGGCGGGAGGGGCGGAGACCCAGTACTTC
CASSFQAGGAETQYF